This note documents a single T cell receptor beta chain sequence. The source of the sample is a study of T cells in Graves' hyperthyroidism and ophthalmopathy. TCR beta CDR3 regions were amplified from RNA. Researchers ran a first-round RT-PCR on the TCR CDR3 using the HTBI primer set. One entry per CDR3 protein, called by TCRdb with MiXCR from the multiplex PCR reads. The table records 300,000 to 450,000 distinct CDR3 sequences, roughly 25% of them present only once. This CDR3 comprises 15 residues. CDR1 SGHDN and CDR2 FVKESK come from the germline V gene. V was clipped by 2 bases and J by 6 bases; unmatched bases: 8.

The TCR originated in a man aged 45 to 65 with Graves' hyperthyroidism. The V call is TRBV14, the J call TRBJ1-1; 8 nucleotides match TRBD1. The sample comprised blood. The CDR3 DNA reads as TGTGCCAGCAGCCAATTCCTTCAGGGGGCCTCTGAAGCTTTCTTT. As protein: CASSQFLQGASEAFF.